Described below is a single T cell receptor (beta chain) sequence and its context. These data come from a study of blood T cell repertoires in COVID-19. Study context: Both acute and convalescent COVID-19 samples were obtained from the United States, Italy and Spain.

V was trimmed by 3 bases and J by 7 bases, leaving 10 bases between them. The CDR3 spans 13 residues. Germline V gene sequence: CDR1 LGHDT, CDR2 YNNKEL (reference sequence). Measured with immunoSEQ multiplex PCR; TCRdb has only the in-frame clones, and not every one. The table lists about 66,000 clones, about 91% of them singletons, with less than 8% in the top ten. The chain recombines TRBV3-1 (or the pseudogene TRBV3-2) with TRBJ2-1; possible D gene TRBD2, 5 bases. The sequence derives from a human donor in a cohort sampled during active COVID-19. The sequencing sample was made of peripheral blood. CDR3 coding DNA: TGTGCCAGCAGCCACCTTCCGGGAAATGAGCAGTTCTTC. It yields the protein CASSHLPGNEQFF.